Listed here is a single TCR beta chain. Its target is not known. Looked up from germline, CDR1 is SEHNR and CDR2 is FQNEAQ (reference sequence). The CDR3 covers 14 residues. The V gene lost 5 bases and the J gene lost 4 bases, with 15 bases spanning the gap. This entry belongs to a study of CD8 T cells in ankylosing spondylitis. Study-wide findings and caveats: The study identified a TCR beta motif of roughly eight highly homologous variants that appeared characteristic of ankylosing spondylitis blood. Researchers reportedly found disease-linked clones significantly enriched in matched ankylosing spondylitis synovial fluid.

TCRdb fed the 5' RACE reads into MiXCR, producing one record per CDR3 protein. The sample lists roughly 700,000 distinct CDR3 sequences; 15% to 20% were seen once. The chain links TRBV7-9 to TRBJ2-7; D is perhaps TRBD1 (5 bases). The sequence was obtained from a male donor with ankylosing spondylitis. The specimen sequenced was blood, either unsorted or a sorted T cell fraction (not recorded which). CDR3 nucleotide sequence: TGTGCCAGCAGCAACAGCTCCAGGGTGTACGAGCAGTACTTC. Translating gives CASSNSSRVYEQYF.